This record covers a single T cell receptor beta chain. The data were produced by immunoSEQ multiplex PCR, yet TCRdb's version contains in-frame clones alone and is incomplete. This sample has some 240,000 clones; 86% occur once, and the top ten carry roughly 3.5%. Trimming cost V 2 bases and J 8 bases; bases outside gene matches: 5. Germline loops: CDR1 MGHRA, CDR2 YSYEKL. The CDR3 length is 14 residues. This sample was taken from a study of blood T cell repertoires in COVID-19. Participants spanned ages about 18 to 90 years and resided in 20 to 30 US areas. Clinical history as reported by participants underpinned cohort assignment.

Material: PBMCs or T cells enriched from blood (not recorded which). This TCR was recovered from a middle-aged woman with acute COVID-19. V and J are TRBV4-1 and TRBJ2-5; TRBD2 matches at 10 bases. The CDR3 protein is CASSQLAGVDTQYF. The CDR3 DNA follows: TGCGCCAGCAGCCAACTAGCGGGAGTAGATACCCAGTACTTC.